A selection of T cell receptor beta chains follows, all from one sample in a study of T cells in Graves' hyperthyroidism and ophthalmopathy. TCRdb recomputed calls from the multiplex PCR reads with MiXCR, one row per CDR3 protein. The sample has roughly 290,000 distinct CDR3 sequences, roughly an eighth seen once. The sample was blood. The receptors come from a woman aged 40 to 50 with Graves' hyperthyroidism. Both conserved end residues are trimmed from each CDR3. Size tells how often a clone was seen (once, few, many) or the class of an expanded clone, and some rows leave it out.

V	size	J	CDR3
TRBV12-3/TRBV12-4	many	TRBJ2-7	ASSSYGASGAYEQY
TRBV6-2/TRBV6-3	NA	TRBJ2-7	ATGGKLYEQY
TRBV12-3/TRBV12-4	few	TRBJ2-2	ASSFFGRGELF
TRBV10-3	NA	TRBJ2-7	AIRTSGASYEQY
TRBV6-1	few	TRBJ1-2	ASSRGTGRYGYT
TRBV6-1	many	TRBJ1-5	ASSEGLGNQPQH
TRBV7-8	many	TRBJ2-1	ASSFKDSQF
TRBV11-2	many	TRBJ2-1	ASSSDPTEYNEQF
TRBV3-1	many	TRBJ1-3	ASSQEGVSGNTIY
TRBV19	NA	TRBJ2-1	ATRLAGNNEQF
TRBV18	many	TRBJ1-4	ASSPGYTGEKLF
TRBV6-1	NA	TRBJ2-2	ASSRTGTSGSPLF
TRBV10-3	many	TRBJ1-6	AIEGNNSPLH
TRBV5-1	NA	TRBJ2-7	ASSLDFPWGLRSYEQY
TRBV7-2	many	TRBJ2-3	ASSLDRAAGTSTDTQY
TRBV2	many	TRBJ2-7	ASSKPPWTGSSYEQY
TRBV28	many	TRBJ1-2	ASSLPTGNYGYT
TRBV28	NA	TRBJ2-3	ASSTPTRSTDTQY
TRBV27	few	TRBJ2-2	ASSLAGRSGELF
TRBV6-1	many	TRBJ1-1	ASSALGHGGTEAF
TRBV19	few	TRBJ2-1	ASSRRTEQF
TRBV20-1	many	TRBJ2-1	SARARGDYNEQF
TRBV2	many	TRBJ2-5	ASSAEAGQETQY
TRBV12-3/TRBV12-4	NA	TRBJ2-1	ASSSSGRGWNEQF
TRBV30	many	TRBJ2-5	AWSVFRETQY
TRBV7-9	many	TRBJ2-1	ASSPQGHEQF
TRBV24-1	few	TRBJ2-2	ATKEAALGELF
TRBV28	many	TRBJ1-5	ASRGTREQPQH
TRBV24-1	many	TRBJ2-1	ATSELAGGYNEQF
TRBV20-1	NA	TRBJ1-2	SARRQDTGYA
TRBV6-1	many	TRBJ2-5	ASSVIRQETQY
TRBV7-4	NA	TRBJ1-3	ASSQPRQEIWNTIY
TRBV12-3/TRBV12-4	many	TRBJ2-7	ASSGVGGAYTYEQY
TRBV27	many	TRBJ1-1	ASTTQGGTEAF
TRBV11-2	NA	TRBJ1-5	ASSLEGHNNQPQH
TRBV12-5	many	TRBJ1-2	ASGLPLTTVSYT
TRBV20-1	NA	TRBJ1-6	SARDPRGTDSSYNSPLH
TRBV6-1	NA	TRBJ1-3	ASTGGRSTIY
TRBV28	many	TRBJ1-2	ASSPGTGFGYT
TRBV20-1	once	TRBJ2-7	RQWTSPYEQY
TRBV6-1	many	TRBJ2-7	ASSPSGRYEQY
TRBV27	many	TRBJ2-5	ASNSWPAGPRAQY
TRBV6-1	NA	TRBJ2-1	ASNSLGLARDEQF
TRBV6-1	few	TRBJ1-5	ASSAHGVGQPQH
TRBV7-9	few	TRBJ1-1	ASSSRPSGQGANTEAF
TRBV7-6	many	TRBJ2-3	ASSTRAGTQIRADTQY
TRBV28	many	TRBJ1-1	ASSGTWGDPEAF
TRBV29-1	few	TRBJ2-3	SAGPAGGTQY
TRBV11-1	many	TRBJ1-5	ASSPGQGQPQH
TRBV6-1	NA	TRBJ2-1	ASRGLAYNEQF
TRBV5-4	NA	TRBJ1-1	ASSLPRSRGTEAF
TRBV19	NA	TRBJ2-2	ASSTRQNTGELF